In its sample, the clone carrying this T cell receptor (beta chain) was seen many times. The antigen remains undetermined. TCRdb re-called the multiplex PCR reads with MiXCR, one entry per CDR3 protein. Altogether some 83,000 distinct CDR3 sequences are present, under 25% being singletons, with the ten largest covering 2% to 3%. Breast cancer patients provided tissue from their axillary draining lymph nodes. The data are from a study of breast tumors, draining lymph nodes, adjacent tissues. Findings and caveats of the study: That most tumor T cells come from lymph nodes remained unproven. Tumor repertoires ranked between lymph nodes and nontumor tissue in diversity, with V and J gene preferences.

The CDR3 runs to 13 residues. Germline-derived CDR1 and CDR2 are SGHRS and YFSETQ. Trimming at V came to 3 bases and at J to 8 bases, leaving 5 bases not matched to a gene. Source material: axillary lymph node tissue. The V and J genes are TRBV5-1 and TRBJ2-3; 8 bases align to TRBD2. This TCR was recovered from a female donor with breast cancer. Some clones in this sample may be carry-over from other donors' samples. The CDR3 is CASSSGLAGTQYF. Here the CDR3 DNA reads TGCGCCAGCAGCTCAGGACTAGCTGGTACGCAGTATTTT.